This record looks at one T cell receptor beta chain sequence and its context. Its specificity is not known. One junction end disagrees with the germline gene, perhaps due to a read error. The sample originates from a study of T cell repertoires in cytomegalovirus infection. At the level of the study: It can be stated that public TCR beta signatures indicated CMV infection as well as a matching HLA type.

This CDR3 spans 15 amino acids. The germline V gene encodes CDR1 MNHGY and CDR2 SAAAGT. TCRdb ran MiXCR on the reads and lists one entry per CDR3 protein. The sample has 200,000 to 250,000 distinct CDR3 sequences, approximately 40% seen once. The chain has TRBV6-8 and TRBJ2-1; D might be TRBD1 (5 bases). This receptor was obtained from a human donor in good health (CMV status not recorded). Some clones in this sample may be carry-over from other donors' samples. This sample comprised CD8+ T cells from cultured PBMCs, obtained from culture after CMV antigen stimulation. CDR3 bases: TGTGCCAGCAGTTACTCGATTGGGGCGTACAATAAGCAGTTCTTC. It specifies CASSYSIGAYNKQFF.